This T cell receptor (beta chain) was sequenced in a study of human T cells and chemical hapten exposure. A single record per CDR3 protein comes from TCRdb applying MiXCR to the RACE reads. This sample has roughly 380,000 distinct CDR3 sequences; approximately 5% occur once, and the top ten carry around 2.6%. Indicated time point: pre-sensitization, week 0. The treatment was: therapeutic diphenylcyclopropenone sensitization with weekly scalp DPC. This clonotype has ten or more counts. The sequence derives from a woman between 45 and 65 years old with alopecia areata. Some clones in this sample may be carry-over from other donors' samples. The sample consisted of whole blood, taken in connection with sensitization to the hapten diphenylcyclopropenone (DPC).

CDR3 amino acids: CSVRTGGNQPQHF. In DNA, the CDR3 is TGCAGCGTGAGAACAGGGGGCAATCAGCCCCAGCATTTT. This chain connects TRBV29-1 to TRBJ1-5; 7 nucleotides line up with TRBD1. CDR1 SQVTM and CDR2 ANQGSEA come from the germline V gene. V trimming: 6 bases; J trimming: 2 bases; junction bases outside the gene matches: 4. This CDR3 spans 13 amino acids. The full variable domain, with the rest looked up from reference TRBV29-1 and TRBJ1-5, is SAVISQKPSRDICQRGTSLTIQCQVDSQVTMMFWYRQQPGQSLTLIATANQGSEATYESGFVIDKFPISRPNLTFSTLTVSNMSPEDSSIYLCSVRTGGNQPQHFGDGTRLSIL.